A selection of T cell receptor beta chains follows, all from one sample in a study of T cell changes during pregnancy in multiple sclerosis. This table comes from immunoSEQ multiplex PCR, and its TCRdb copy is limited to in-frame clones, with some not included. The sample gives fewer than 80,000 clones, around 94% of which show up once; approximately 0.15% is in the top ten. The source material was CD4+ T cells from peripheral blood mononuclear cells, sampled after pregnancy. All receptors derive from a female donor with multiple sclerosis, enrolled in a pregnancy study. Both conserved end residues are part of each CDR3. The D gene is left open where the match is weak. The listing skips clone size in some rows; elsewhere it reads once, few, many or a size class.

CDR3 length,D gene,V gene,clone size,J gene,CDR3 protein,CDR3 DNA
16,TRBD2,TRBV7-2,-,TRBJ2-3,CASSYGTSNPRDTQYF,TGTGCCAGCAGTTACGGGACTAGCAACCCGCGGGATACGCAGTATTTT
16,-,TRBV19,-,TRBJ2-1,CASSNQDHRPYNEQFF,TGTGCCAGTAGCAACCAAGATCACAGGCCATACAATGAGCAGTTCTTC
15,-,TRBV10-3,once,TRBJ2-2,CAIAAGGRKAGELFF,TGTGCCATCGCGGCAGGGGGGAGGAAGGCCGGGGAGCTGTTTTTT
13,-,TRBV6-1,-,TRBJ2-1,CASSDSVIEEQFF,TGTGCCAGCAGTGATAGCGTCATCGAAGAGCAGTTCTTC
18,-,TRBV9,-,TRBJ2-4,CASSVGGVGRDPKNIQYF,TGTGCCAGCAGCGTAGGGGGGGTGGGGCGGGATCCCAAAAACATTCAGTACTTC
16,TRBD1,TRBV19,-,TRBJ2-2,CASTPYGTGNTGELFF,TGTGCCAGTACCCCGTATGGGACAGGGAACACCGGGGAGCTGTTTTTT
13,-,TRBV28,-,TRBJ2-7,CASLSRDFYEQYF,TGTGCCAGCCTCTCCCGGGACTTCTACGAGCAGTACTTC
12,-,TRBV6-1,-,TRBJ1-2,CASAPGNYGYTF,TGTGCCAGCGCGCCGGGGAACTATGGCTACACCTTC
12,-,TRBV6-4,few,TRBJ1-2,CASSDRGYGYTF,TGTGCCAGCAGTGACAGGGGCTATGGCTACACCTTC
11,-,TRBV6-6,once,TRBJ2-1,CASSNAEEQFF,TGTGCCAGCAGTAACGCAGAAGAGCAGTTCTTC
16,TRBD2,TRBV19,-,TRBJ2-3,CASSKLAGASTDTQYF,TGTGCCAGTAGTAAACTAGCGGGAGCTAGCACAGATACGCAGTATTTT
13,TRBD1,TRBV19,-,TRBJ2-4,CASTTGGTNIQYF,TGTGCCAGTACCACAGGGGGGACAAACATTCAGTACTTC
14,TRBD1,TRBV5-6,-,TRBJ2-2,CASSLSGGSGELFF,TGTGCCAGCAGCCTTTCAGGGGGATCCGGGGAGCTGTTTTTT
16,-,TRBV5-1,-,TRBJ2-3,CASSEGQAKRLDTQYF,TGCGCCAGCAGTGAGGGTCAGGCTAAAAGGTTAGATACGCAGTATTTT
13,TRBD1,TRBV5-1,few,TRBJ2-3,CASSRTGSDTQYF,TGCGCCAGCAGCCGGACAGGGTCAGATACGCAGTATTTT
12,-,TRBV25-1,-,TRBJ2-7,CASSEFGDEQYF,TGTGCCAGCAGTGAATTCGGGGACGAGCAGTACTTC